The 30 T cell receptor beta chains reported below all come from one sample, sequenced in a study of shared clonotypes between healthy human individuals. Sequencing used immunoSEQ multiplex PCR; TCRdb keeps in-frame clones, though not all of them. The sample lists a few million clones, more than 85% occurring once. Sequencing input: naive CD4+ T cells from PBMCs. Subset meaning: CD45RA+ positively selected. The origin of the receptors is a young man in good health. Some clones in this sample may be carry-over from other donors' samples.

This clone was picked up one time. This chain uses TRBV9 with TRBJ2-7; D remains ambiguous. Germline V lookup: CDR1 SGDLS, CDR2 YYNGEE. Trimming pared 0 bases from V and 0 bases from J, leaving 7 bases between. The CDR3 extends over 14 amino acids. The CDR3 is CASSVDVFSYEQYF. CDR3 coding DNA: TGTGCCAGCAGCGTAGATGTGTTCTCCTACGAGCAGTACTTC.

The rearrangement links TRBV5-1 to TRBJ2-7; D not certain. Germline CDR1 SGHRS, CDR2 YFSETQ. This CDR3 spans 13 amino acids. The V end was cut by 3 bases, the J end by 5 bases, with 12 bases between. The DNA for the CDR3 is TGCGCCAGCAGCTCCGGCCCTTCCGACGAGCAGTACTTC. Translating it yields CASSSGPSDEQYF.

This chain joins TRBV18 and TRBJ1-4; weak D call: TRBD1 (5 bases). V was pared by 3 bases and J by 4 bases, with 12 bases between. Germline assignment: CDR1 KGHSH and CDR2 LQKENI. The CDR3 has 15 amino acids. CDR3 coding DNA: TGTGCCAGCTCACCTACGAAGGGGAATAATGAAAAACTGTTTTTT. Protein product: CASSPTKGNNEKLFF.

V gene TRBV5-1 combines with J gene TRBJ1-5; D unresolved. This CDR3 contains 15 residues. Looked up from germline, CDR1 is SGHRS and CDR2 is YFSETQ. Deletions cut 4 bases from V and 2 bases from J, with 13 bases between. CDR3 residues: CASSLSGSGNQPQHF. The CDR3 region has the DNA TGCGCCAGCAGCCTGAGCGGGTCTGGCAATCAGCCCCAGCATTTT. The variable domain in full, with the rest retrieved from reference TRBV5-1 and TRBJ1-5, is KAGVTQTPRYLIKTRGQQVTLSCSPISGHRSVSWYQQTPGQGLQFLFEYFSETQRNKGNFPGRFSGRQFSNSRSEMNVSTLELGDSALYLCASSLSGSGNQPQHFGDGTRLSIL.

Points on this clone: Other DNA sequences in this sample translate to the same CDR3. The chain recombines TRBV7-9 with TRBJ1-5; D possibly corresponds to TRBD1 (5 bases). The V end lost 5 bases, the J end lost 5 bases, and 10 bases lay between the germline ends. The CDR3 contains 13 residues. Germline loops: CDR1 SEHNR, CDR2 FQNEAQ (reference sequence). CDR3: CASSLRGDQPQHF. CDR3 nucleotide sequence: TGTGCCAGCAGCCTCCGGGGGGATCAGCCCCAGCATTTT.

The J gene is TRBJ2-1, the V gene TRBV19, with 8 bases lining up with TRBD1. CDR3 size: 13 residues. Germline V gene lookup returns CDR1 LNHDA and CDR2 SQIVND (reference sequence). With 5 bases clipped from V and 7 bases from J, the junction kept 4 bases outside the gene matches. Here the CDR3 reads CASSRQGANEQFF. CDR3 DNA sequence: TGTGCCAGTAGTCGCCAGGGGGCAAATGAGCAGTTCTTC.

This clone was picked up one time. The chain uses TRBV30 and TRBJ2-2; tentatively, D is TRBD1 (6 bases). This CDR3 is 15 amino acids long. The V end was cut by 1 base, the J end by 5 bases, with 14 bases between. Germline assignment: CDR1 GTSNPN and CDR2 SVGIG (reference sequence). CDR3 coding DNA: TGTGCCTGGAGTGGCCTAGCCAGGGGAACCGGGGAGCTGTTTTTT. Translated, it gives CAWSGLARGTGELFF.

The chain carries TRBV7-9 and TRBJ2-1; 10 bases line up with TRBD1. Germline values: CDR1 SEHNR, CDR2 FQNEAQ (reference sequence). Germline trimming cut 11 bases from V and 0 bases from J; bases unmatched to any gene: 4. This CDR3 has 14 amino acids. The CDR3 reads CAGQGVSSYNEQFF. The CDR3 nucleotides read TGTGCCGGACAGGGGGTGAGCTCCTACAATGAGCAGTTCTTC.

As for this clone: This sample includes further DNA sequences coding for the same CDR3. V usage is TRBV5-1 and J usage is TRBJ2-7; TRBD2 matches at 10 bases. The CDR3 runs to 16 residues. With 0 bases clipped from V and 2 bases from J, the junction kept 5 bases outside the gene matches. In germline, CDR1 is SGHRS, CDR2 YFSETQ. CDR3 nucleotides: TGCGCCAGCAGCTTGGGCGGCCTAGCGGGAGCCTACGAGCAGTACTTC. Residues: CASSLGGLAGAYEQYF.

The chain has TRBV6-1 and TRBJ2-2; perhaps TRBD2 as D (6 bases). Trimming removed 4 bases at V and 4 bases at J, with 10 bases between. CDR1 and CDR2 from the germline V gene are MNHNS and SASEGT. The CDR3 is made up of 14 amino acids. Written as DNA, the CDR3 is TGTGCCAGCAGTGCCGGGAGCCTCACCGGGGAGCTGTTTTTT. This codes for CASSAGSLTGELFF.

The chain carries TRBV7-7 and TRBJ2-2; D is unresolved. CDR1 and CDR2 (germline): SSHAT, FNYEAQ (reference sequence). CDR3 length: 15 residues. V lost 5 bases and J 1 base, leaving 11 bases between the germline ends. CDR3 nucleotides: TGTGCCAGCAGCCCAACTTCCCTGAACACCGGGGAGCTGTTTTTT. It specifies CASSPTSLNTGELFF.

The V gene is TRBV27, the J gene TRBJ2-1; D perhaps matches TRBD1 (5 bases). Germline loops: CDR1 MNHEY, CDR2 SMNVEV (reference sequence). The V and J ends lost 5 bases and 4 bases respectively, with 18 bases between them. The CDR3 covers 16 residues. The CDR3 sequence is CASSPPDSWTYNEQFF. CDR3 bases: TGTGCCAGCAGTCCACCTGATTCCTGGACATACAATGAGCAGTTCTTC.

This chain uses TRBV19 with TRBJ1-5; D gene ambiguous. The CDR3 length is 15 residues. CDR1 and CDR2 from the germline V gene are LNHDA and SQIVND (reference sequence). V gave up 9 bases and J gave up 0 bases, with 15 bases separating them. Here the CDR3 reads CASQITGNSNQPQHF. For the CDR3, the DNA is TGTGCCAGCCAAATCACTGGGAATAGCAATCAGCCCCAGCATTTT. Combining the CDR3 with reference TRBV19 and TRBJ1-5 gives the whole variable domain DGGITQSPKYLFRKEGQNVTLSCEQNLNHDAMYWYRQDPGQGLRLIYYSQIVNDFQKGDIAEGYSVSREKKESFPLTVTSAQKNPTAFYLCASQITGNSNQPQHFGDGTRLSIL.

The V and J genes are TRBV9 and TRBJ1-5; 8 bases agree with TRBD1. V lost 3 bases and J lost 7; bases outside the gene matches: 3. This CDR3 has 13 amino acids. CDR1 and CDR2 from the germline V gene are SGDLS and YYNGEE. The CDR3 is CASSATGEQPQHF. The CDR3 DNA sequence: TGTGCCAGCAGCGCGACAGGGGAACAGCCCCAGCATTTT.

The gene calls are TRBV7-2 and TRBJ1-2, with a tentative D call TRBD1 (6 bases). The V gene lost 4 bases and the J gene lost 5 bases, with 17 bases spanning the gap. Looked up from germline, CDR1 is SGHTA and CDR2 is FQGNSA. The CDR3 is made up of 15 amino acids. CDR3 DNA: TGTGCCAGCAGCTCGCCAGGGGCAGGGGTGTATGGCTACACCTTC. Translated, it gives CASSSPGAGVYGYTF.

The chain combines TRBV5-1 with TRBJ2-3; D might be TRBD2 (6 bases). There are 16 residues in the CDR3. CDR1 and CDR2 from the germline V gene are SGHRS and YFSETQ. V shed 4 bases and J shed 3 bases, with 18 bases lying between them. CDR3 sequence: CASSPGLPSGTDTQYF. CDR3 coding DNA: TGCGCCAGCAGCCCGGGACTTCCGTCGGGGACAGATACGCAGTATTTT.

V is TRBV5-1 and J is TRBJ2-3; D could derive from TRBD1 or TRBD2 (5 bases each). CDR1 is SGHRS and CDR2 is YFSETQ in the germline V gene. V shed 4 bases and J shed 2 bases, with 14 bases lying between them. This CDR3 contains 15 residues. The CDR3 reads CASSRLGDYTDTQYF. DNA of the CDR3: TGCGCCAGCAGCCGCTTGGGGGATTACACAGATACGCAGTATTTT.

The chain recombines TRBV27 with TRBJ2-2; 10 nucleotides agree with TRBD2. This CDR3 comprises 17 residues. Trimming removed 7 bases from V and 6 bases from J; junction bases left unmatched: 14. Per the germline V gene, CDR1 is MNHEY and CDR2 is SMNVEV (reference sequence). In DNA form, the CDR3 reads TGTGCCAGCACCAGACTAGCGGGTGGTTCTAAAGCCGGGGAGCTGTTTTTT. Translating gives CASTRLAGGSKAGELFF.

The V gene is TRBV19, the J gene TRBJ1-2, with D maybe TRBD1 (6 bases). Germline V gene data show CDR1 as LNHDA and CDR2 as SQIVND (reference sequence). Trimming cost V 8 bases and J 5 bases, with 18 bases left between them. The CDR3 has 14 amino acids. This CDR3 reads CASPRRGANYGYTF. DNA of the CDR3: TGTGCCAGTCCTAGGCGGGGGGCAAATTATGGCTACACCTTC.

Turning to this clone: The same CDR3 can be traced to other DNA sequences in this sample. The rearrangement uses TRBV9 and TRBJ1-1; D gene uncertain. With 1 base removed from V and 0 bases from J, the gap between germline ends came to 4 bases. The germline V gene has CDR1 SGDLS and CDR2 YYNGEE. The CDR3 contains 13 residues. CDR3 amino acids: CASSVLMNTEAFF. CDR3 bases: TGTGCCAGCAGCGTACTGATGAACACTGAAGCTTTCTTT.

The gene calls are TRBV7-9 and TRBJ1-4; D gene uncertain. Trimming stripped 1 base from V and 8 bases from J, with 11 bases between. This CDR3 comprises 14 residues. CDR1 is SEHNR, CDR2 FQNEAQ, per germline (reference sequence). CDR3 residues: CASSLERRMEKLFF. The CDR3 region has the DNA TGTGCCAGCAGCTTAGAGCGGCGGATGGAAAAACTGTTTTTT. The full variable domain, rest sourced from reference TRBV7-9 and TRBJ1-4, is DTGVSQNPRHKITKRGQNVTFRCDPISEHNRLYWYRQTLGQGPEFLTYFQNEAQLEKSRLLSDRFSAERPKGSFSTLEIQRTEQGDSAMYLCASSLERRMEKLFFGSGTQLSVL.

The rearrangement links TRBV5-1 to TRBJ2-6, with 7 bases fitting TRBD1. J was trimmed by 2 bases and V by 5 bases; bases with no gene match: 10. Germline CDR1 reads SGHRS; CDR2 reads YFSETQ. The CDR3 runs 17 residues. The CDR3 region is CASRQDRSGAGANVLTF. CDR3 sequence (DNA): TGCGCCAGCAGACAGGACAGGAGTGGGGCTGGGGCCAACGTCCTGACTTTC.

The chain has TRBV11-2 and TRBJ2-3, with TRBD1 matching 7 bases. Germline values: CDR1 SGHAT, CDR2 FQNNGV. This CDR3 spans 15 amino acids. With 0 bases clipped from V and 8 bases from J, the junction kept 8 bases outside the gene matches. DNA of the CDR3: TGTGCCAGCAGCTTAGACGGGACAGATTTATTTACGCAGTATTTT. Protein sequence: CASSLDGTDLFTQYF.

The chain joins TRBV5-6 to TRBJ2-7; a weak D match, TRBD1 (5 bases). Germline V CDR1 and CDR2: SGHDT, YYEEEE. The CDR3 spans 14 residues. V lost 4 bases and J 1 base, leaving 12 bases between the germline ends. CDR3 in amino acids: CASSVTGLSYEQYF. Written as DNA, the CDR3 is TGTGCCAGCAGCGTTACAGGTTTGTCCTACGAGCAGTACTTC.

The DNA of the CDR3 is TGCGCCAGCGGAGGGAGGAACACTGAAGCTTTCTTT. Translated: CASGGRNTEAFF. The chain employs TRBV23-1 and TRBJ1-1; D gene ambiguous. TRBV23-1 is flagged as an ORF with uncertain function. The V end was cut by 8 bases, the J end by 1 base, with 8 bases between. The CDR3 consists of 12 residues.

Note on this clone: Other DNA sequences in the same sample also yield this CDR3. The chain links TRBV11-3 to TRBJ2-3; 9 positions agree with TRBD1. Germline CDR1 SGHNT, CDR2 YENEEA. CDR3 size: 15 residues. V gave up 6 bases and J gave up 4 bases; unmatched junction bases: 8. The chain's CDR3 is CASSLGQGRADTQYF. For the CDR3, the DNA is TGTGCCAGCAGTTTGGGACAGGGACGGGCAGATACGCAGTATTTT.

The chain is built from TRBV7-9 and TRBJ2-1; 8 nucleotides agree with TRBD2. Germline V lookup: CDR1 SEHNR, CDR2 FQNEAQ (reference sequence). Trimming removed 8 bases from V and 8 bases from J; junction bases left unmatched: 11. This CDR3 is built from 14 residues. In DNA, the CDR3 is TGTGCCAGCGGAGAAAGCGGGAGTGGCGATGAGCAGTTCTTC. It specifies CASGESGSGDEQFF.

V gene TRBV29-1 combines with J gene TRBJ2-5; 12 bases fit TRBD2. The germline CDR1 and CDR2 sequences are SQVTM and ANQGSEA. CDR3 length: 14 residues. The ends lost 5 bases at V and 4 bases at J; junction bases unmatched: 5. Here the CDR3 reads CSVSTSGSTETQYF. CDR3 nucleotides: TGCAGCGTTTCGACTAGCGGGAGTACAGAGACCCAGTACTTC.

The chain combines TRBV28 with TRBJ1-4; 8 bases align to TRBD1. V dropped 3 bases and J dropped 6; count of bases not matched to a gene: 3. The CDR3 consists of 14 residues. Germline lookup yields CDR1 MDHEN and CDR2 SYDVKM. The CDR3 loop reads CASSFLTGDEKLFF. The CDR3 nucleotides read TGTGCCAGCAGTTTCTTGACAGGGGATGAAAAACTGTTTTTT.

The chain has TRBV30 and TRBJ2-1; tentatively, D is TRBD2 (6 bases). V lost 4 bases and J 9 bases, leaving 13 bases between the germline ends. From germline, CDR1 is GTSNPN and CDR2 SVGIG (reference sequence). This CDR3 region has 12 residues. This CDR3 reads CAWTVRGFEQFF. In DNA, the CDR3 is TGTGCCTGGACGGTCCGGGGGTTTGAGCAGTTCTTC.